Listed below are T cell receptor beta chains from one sample, sequenced in a study of patients and donors after allogeneic stem cell transplantation. MiXCR, applied by TCRdb to the RT-PCR reads, yields one record per CDR3 protein. The sample contains about 200,000 distinct CDR3 sequences, 41% of which appear only once. Source material: blood, either unsorted or a sorted T cell fraction (not recorded which). Receptors were obtained from a human donor who was either an allogeneic HSCT recipient or a stem cell or donor lymphocyte infusion donor (not recorded which). It is not recorded whose cells these are; they may come from a transplant donor. The CDR3 runs from the conserved cysteine through the conserved F or W. The order of the fields is V gene, D gene, J gene, CDR3 length, clone size, CDR3 protein, CDR3 DNA. A D gene is named only where the DNA matches it firmly. Size is stated for part of the rows, as once, few or many counts, or as a class when the clone is expanded.

>TRBV6-5|NA|TRBJ1-1|12|NA
CASSYSDGGAFF
TGTGCCAGCAGTTACTCCGACGGGGGGGCTTTCTTT
>TRBV11-2|NA|TRBJ1-5|16|few
CASSLGTIGSNQPQHF
TGTGCCAGCAGCTTAGGGACCATCGGAAGCAATCAGCCCCAGCATTTT
>TRBV7-2|NA|TRBJ1-2|14|few
CASSFRWENYGYTF
TGTGCCAGCAGCTTTAGGTGGGAGAACTATGGCTACACCTTC
>TRBV15|NA|TRBJ2-5|15|once
CATSPRATLQETQYF
TGTGCCACCTCCCCTAGGGCTACGCTACAAGAGACCCAGTACTTC
>TRBV7-6|NA|TRBJ1-3|13|NA
CASSLATGNTIYF
TGTGCCAGCAGCTTAGCCACTGGAAACACCATATATTTT
>TRBV6-2/TRBV6-3|NA|TRBJ1-5|15|NA
CASSYDSYSNQPQHF
TGTGCCAGCAGTTACGACAGCTATAGCAATCAGCCCCAGCATTTT
>TRBV7-7|NA|TRBJ2-1|13|NA
CASSPLGYNEQFF
TGTGCTAGCAGCCCCCTGGGGTACAATGAGCAGTTCTTC
>TRBV6-5|NA|TRBJ1-2|13|NA
CASSEADRRGYTF
TGTGCCAGCAGTGAAGCTGACAGGCGGGGCTACACCTTC
>TRBV9|NA|TRBJ1-2|13|few
CASSSDKVDGYTF
TGTGCCAGCAGCTCAGACAAGGTAGATGGCTACACCTTC
>TRBV6-5|NA|TRBJ2-1|14|few
CASSHWPGNNEQFF
TGTGCCAGCAGCCACTGGCCGGGTAACAATGAGCAGTTCTTC
>TRBV6-5|TRBD2|TRBJ2-3|14|NA
CASTYGGAADTQYF
TGTGCCAGCACTTACGGGGGGGCCGCAGATACGCAGTATTTT
>TRBV4-1|NA|TRBJ1-1|13|NA
CASSQASLTEAFF
TGCGCCAGCAGCCAAGCGAGTCTCACTGAAGCTTTCTTT
>TRBV5-6|TRBD2|TRBJ2-1|16|NA
CASSGRGSGGYNEQFF
TGTGCCAGCAGCGGGCGAGGGAGCGGGGGCTACAATGAGCAGTTCTTC
>TRBV12-3/TRBV12-4|NA|TRBJ2-1|14|few
CASSPPSSGREQFF
TGTGCCAGCAGTCCCCCATCATCCGGCCGGGAGCAGTTCTTC
>TRBV5-1|NA|TRBJ2-2|16|NA
CASSFNRERYTGELFF
TGCGCCAGCAGCTTCAACAGGGAAAGATACACCGGGGAGCTGTTTTTT
>TRBV3-2|NA|TRBJ1-1|15|NA
CASSLPGGENTEAFF
TGTGCCAGCAGCCTTCCAGGGGGTGAGAACACTGAAGCTTTCTTT
>TRBV15|NA|TRBJ1-5|15|few
CATSRVGKGSQPQHF
TGTGCCACCAGCAGGGTGGGGAAGGGGAGTCAGCCCCAGCATTTT
>TRBV29-1|NA|TRBJ2-7|12|NA
CSVDTDLGEQYF
TGCAGCGTTGATACCGACCTCGGCGAGCAGTACTTC
>TRBV6-6|NA|TRBJ1-3|19|few
CASGRDSPNALSSGNTIYF
TGTGCCAGCGGACGAGACAGCCCGAATGCCCTGAGCTCTGGAAACACCATATATTTT
>TRBV4-3|TRBD2|TRBJ2-7|18|NA
CASSQLTSGRPHSYEQYF
TGCGCCAGCAGCCAACTTACTAGCGGCAGGCCCCACTCCTACGAGCAGTACTTC
>TRBV5-1|NA|TRBJ2-1|18|NA
CASSPRDPKPSSYNEQFF
TGCGCCAGCAGCCCCCGGGACCCTAAACCCAGCTCCTACAATGAGCAGTTCTTC
>TRBV30|NA|TRBJ2-3|13|NA
CAWSVLGTDTQYF
TGTGCCTGGAGTGTACTGGGAACAGATACGCAGTATTTT